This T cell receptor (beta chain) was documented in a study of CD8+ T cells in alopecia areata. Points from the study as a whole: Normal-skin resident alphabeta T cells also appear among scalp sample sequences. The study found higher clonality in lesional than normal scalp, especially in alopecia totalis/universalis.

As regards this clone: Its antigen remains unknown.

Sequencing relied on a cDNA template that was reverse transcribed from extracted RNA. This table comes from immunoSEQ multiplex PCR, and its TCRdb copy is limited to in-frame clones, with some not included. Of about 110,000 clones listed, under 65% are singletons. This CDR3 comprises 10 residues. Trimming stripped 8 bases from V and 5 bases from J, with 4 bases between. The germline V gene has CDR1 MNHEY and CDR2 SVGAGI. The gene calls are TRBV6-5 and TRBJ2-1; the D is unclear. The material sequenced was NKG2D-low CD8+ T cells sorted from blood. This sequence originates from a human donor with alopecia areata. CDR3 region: CASGNNEQFF. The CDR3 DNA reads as TGTGCCAGCGGGAACAATGAGCAGTTCTTC.